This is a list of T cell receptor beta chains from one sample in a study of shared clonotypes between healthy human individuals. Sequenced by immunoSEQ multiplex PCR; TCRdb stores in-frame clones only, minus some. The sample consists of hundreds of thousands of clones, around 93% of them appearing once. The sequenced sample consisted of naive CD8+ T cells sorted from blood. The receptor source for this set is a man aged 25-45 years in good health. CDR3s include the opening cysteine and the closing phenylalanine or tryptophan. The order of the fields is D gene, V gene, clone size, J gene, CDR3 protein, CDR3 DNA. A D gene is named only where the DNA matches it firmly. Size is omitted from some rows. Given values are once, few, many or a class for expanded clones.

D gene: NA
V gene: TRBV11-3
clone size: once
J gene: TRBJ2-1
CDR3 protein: CASSSHNNEQFF
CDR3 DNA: TGTGCCAGCAGCTCCCATAACAATGAGCAGTTCTTC

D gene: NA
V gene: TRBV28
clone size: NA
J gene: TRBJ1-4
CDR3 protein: CASSSLLQGGLDEKLFF
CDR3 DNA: TGTGCCAGCAGTTCTCTTCTACAGGGCGGTCTGGATGAAAAACTGTTTTTT

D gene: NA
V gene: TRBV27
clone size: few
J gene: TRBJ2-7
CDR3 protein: CASSLSGGRGFDEQYF
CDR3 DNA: TGTGCCAGCAGTTTAAGTGGGGGGCGCGGCTTTGACGAGCAGTACTTC

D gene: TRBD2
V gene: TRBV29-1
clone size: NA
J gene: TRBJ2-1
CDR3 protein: CSVASGRAYNEQFF
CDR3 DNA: TGCAGCGTGGCAAGCGGGAGGGCCTACAATGAGCAGTTCTTC

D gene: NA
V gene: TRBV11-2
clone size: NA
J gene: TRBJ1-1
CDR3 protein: CASSRLGGRGDTEAFF
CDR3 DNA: TGTGCCAGCAGCCGATTGGGCGGGAGAGGTGACACTGAAGCTTTCTTT

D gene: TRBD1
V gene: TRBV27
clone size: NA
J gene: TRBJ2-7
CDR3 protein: CASSLSRTGYEQYF
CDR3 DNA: TGTGCTAGCAGTTTATCGCGGACAGGATACGAGCAGTACTTC

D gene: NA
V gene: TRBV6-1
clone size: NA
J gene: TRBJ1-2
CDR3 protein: CASSEILGGTNYGYTF
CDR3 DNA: TGTGCCAGCAGTGAAATTCTGGGGGGGACTAACTATGGCTACACCTTC

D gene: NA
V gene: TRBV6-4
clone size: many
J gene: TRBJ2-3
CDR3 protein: CASSEGARETDTQYF
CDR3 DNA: TGTGCCAGCAGTGAGGGGGCGCGGGAGACAGATACGCAGTATTTT

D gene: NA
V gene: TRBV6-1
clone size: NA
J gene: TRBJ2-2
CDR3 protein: CASSVSFRTTGELFF
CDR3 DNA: TGTGCCAGCAGTGTGTCATTTCGGACCACCGGGGAGCTGTTTTTT

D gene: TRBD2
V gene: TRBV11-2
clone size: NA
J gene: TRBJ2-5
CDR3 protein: CASSFTGGETQYF
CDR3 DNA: TGTGCCAGCAGCTTTACGGGAGGGGAGACCCAGTACTTC

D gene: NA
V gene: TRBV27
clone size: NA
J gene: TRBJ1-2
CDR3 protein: CASSADRNYGYTF
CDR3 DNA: TGTGCCAGCAGTGCGGACAGAAACTATGGCTACACCTTC

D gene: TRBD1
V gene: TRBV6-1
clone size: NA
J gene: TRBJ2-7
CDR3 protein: CASSAGQGAYEQYF
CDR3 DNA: TGTGCCAGCAGTGCAGGACAGGGGGCTTACGAGCAGTACTTC

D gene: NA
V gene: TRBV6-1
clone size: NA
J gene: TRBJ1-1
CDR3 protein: CASSRDGKNTEAFF
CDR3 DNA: TGTGCCAGCAGTCGGGACGGCAAGAACACTGAAGCTTTCTTT

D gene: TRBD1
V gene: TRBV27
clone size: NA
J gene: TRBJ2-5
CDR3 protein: CASSSQGADFYQETQYF
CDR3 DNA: TGTGCCAGCAGTAGTCAGGGGGCTGACTTTTACCAAGAGACCCAGTACTTC

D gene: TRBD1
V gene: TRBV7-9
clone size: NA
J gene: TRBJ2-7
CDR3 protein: CASSARTGGYEQYF
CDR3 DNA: TGTGCCAGCAGCGCACGGACAGGGGGCTACGAGCAGTACTTC

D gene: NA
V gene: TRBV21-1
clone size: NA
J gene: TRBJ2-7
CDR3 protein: CASSGTSGRQYEQYF
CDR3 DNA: TGTGCCAGCAGCGGGACTAGCGGGAGACAATACGAGCAGTACTTC

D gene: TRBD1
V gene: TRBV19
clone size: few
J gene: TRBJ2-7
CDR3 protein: CASSMGQGYEQYF
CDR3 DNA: TGTGCCAGTAGTATGGGACAGGGGTACGAGCAGTACTTC

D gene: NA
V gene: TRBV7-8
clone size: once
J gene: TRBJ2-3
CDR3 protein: CASSLALQLTDTQYF
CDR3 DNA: TGTGCCAGCAGCTTAGCGTTACAGCTCACAGATACGCAGTATTTT

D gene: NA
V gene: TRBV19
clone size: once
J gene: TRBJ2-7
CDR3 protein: CASSIASRNYEQYF
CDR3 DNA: TGTGCCAGTAGTATAGCAAGCAGGAACTACGAGCAGTACTTC

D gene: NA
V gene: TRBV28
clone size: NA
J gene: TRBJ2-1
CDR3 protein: CASSFSMIEQFF
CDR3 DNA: TGTGCCAGCAGTTTTTCGATGATTGAGCAGTTCTTC

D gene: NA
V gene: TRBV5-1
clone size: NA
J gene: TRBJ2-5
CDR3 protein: CASSLSGRLETQYF
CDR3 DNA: TGCGCCAGCAGCTTGTCTGGGAGGTTAGAGACCCAGTACTTC

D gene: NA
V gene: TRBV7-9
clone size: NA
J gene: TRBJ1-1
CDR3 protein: CASSLFNSEAFF
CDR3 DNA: TGTGCCAGCAGCTTATTTAACAGTGAAGCTTTCTTT

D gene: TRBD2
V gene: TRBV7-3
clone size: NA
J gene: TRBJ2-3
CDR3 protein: CASSLAGGQTDTQYF
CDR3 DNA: TGTGCCAGCAGTTTAGCGGGGGGCCAGACAGATACGCAGTATTTT

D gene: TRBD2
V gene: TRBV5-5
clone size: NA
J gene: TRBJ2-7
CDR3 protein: CASSIGTSGRSGEQYF
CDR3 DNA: TGTGCCAGCAGCATCGGGACTAGCGGGAGATCAGGCGAGCAGTACTTC

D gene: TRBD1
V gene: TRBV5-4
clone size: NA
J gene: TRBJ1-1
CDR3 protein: CASSRGQTYTEAFF
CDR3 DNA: TGTGCCAGCAGCAGGGGACAGACTTACACTGAAGCTTTCTTT

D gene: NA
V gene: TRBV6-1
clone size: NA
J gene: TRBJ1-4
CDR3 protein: CASSEIRQGPNEKLFF
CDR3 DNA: TGTGCCAGCAGTGAAATTCGGCAGGGGCCTAATGAAAAACTGTTTTTT

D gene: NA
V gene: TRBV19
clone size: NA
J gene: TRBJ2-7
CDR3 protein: CASSLTLTSRTYEQYF
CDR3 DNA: TGTGCCAGTAGTCTAACCCTCACCTCCAGGACCTACGAGCAGTACTTC

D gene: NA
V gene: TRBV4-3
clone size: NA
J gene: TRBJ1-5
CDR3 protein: CASSQEWAENQPQHF
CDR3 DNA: TGCGCCAGCAGCCAAGAATGGGCGGAAAATCAGCCCCAGCATTTT

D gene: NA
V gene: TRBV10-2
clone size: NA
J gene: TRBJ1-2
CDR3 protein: CASRDRRGYGYTF
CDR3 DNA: TGCGCCAGCAGGGACCGAAGAGGCTATGGCTACACCTTC

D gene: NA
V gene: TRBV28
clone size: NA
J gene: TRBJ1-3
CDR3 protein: CASSSRRRQTLSGNTIYF
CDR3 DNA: TGTGCCAGCAGTTCCAGAAGAAGGCAGACACTCTCTGGAAACACCATATATTTT

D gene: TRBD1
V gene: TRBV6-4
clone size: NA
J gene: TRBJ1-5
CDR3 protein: CASSDPIRGRGYQPQHF
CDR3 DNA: TGTGCCAGCAGTGACCCAATCAGGGGGCGCGGTTATCAGCCCCAGCATTTT

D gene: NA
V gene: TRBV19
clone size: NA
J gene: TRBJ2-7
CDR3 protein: CASSIKGPYEQYF
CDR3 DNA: TGTGCCAGTAGTATCAAGGGCCCCTACGAGCAGTACTTC

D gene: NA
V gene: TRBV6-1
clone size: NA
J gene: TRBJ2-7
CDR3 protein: CASSEALSPGPGLEQYF
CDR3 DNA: TGTGCCAGCAGTGAAGCGCTGTCACCGGGACCTGGTCTCGAGCAGTACTTC

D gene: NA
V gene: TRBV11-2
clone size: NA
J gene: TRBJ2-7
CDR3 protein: CASSFMLASHEQYF
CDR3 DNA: TGTGCCAGCAGCTTTATGCTAGCCAGCCACGAGCAGTACTTC

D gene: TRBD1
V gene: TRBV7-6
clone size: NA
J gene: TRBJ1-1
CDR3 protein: CASSPGTGGVNTEAFF
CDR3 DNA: TGTGCCAGCAGCCCCGGGACAGGGGGCGTCAACACTGAAGCTTTCTTT

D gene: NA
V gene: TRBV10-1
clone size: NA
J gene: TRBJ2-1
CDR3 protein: CASSDTSSYNEQFF
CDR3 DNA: TGCGCCAGCAGCGACACTAGCTCCTACAATGAGCAGTTCTTC

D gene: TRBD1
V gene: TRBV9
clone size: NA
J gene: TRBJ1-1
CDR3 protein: CASSTLGTENTEAFF
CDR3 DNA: TGTGCCAGCAGCACGCTTGGGACAGAGAACACTGAAGCTTTCTTT

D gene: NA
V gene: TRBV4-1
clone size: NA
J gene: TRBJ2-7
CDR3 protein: CASSQELGVGYSYEQYF
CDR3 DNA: TGCGCCAGCAGCCAAGAGTTAGGAGTCGGCTACTCCTACGAGCAGTACTTC

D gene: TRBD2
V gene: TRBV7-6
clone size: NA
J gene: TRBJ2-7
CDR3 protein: CASSLEPGLAGGYEQYF
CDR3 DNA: TGTGCCAGCAGCTTAGAGCCAGGACTAGCGGGAGGATACGAGCAGTACTTC

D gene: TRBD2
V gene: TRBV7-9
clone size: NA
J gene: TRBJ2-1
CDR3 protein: CASSFPPGDYRSGEQFF
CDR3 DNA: TGTGCCAGCAGCTTCCCCCCGGGGGACTACCGCTCGGGTGAGCAGTTCTTC

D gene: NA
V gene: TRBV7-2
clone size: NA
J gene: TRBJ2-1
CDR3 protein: CASGTPTGSYNEQFF
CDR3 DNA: TGTGCCAGCGGGACGCCTACCGGATCCTACAATGAGCAGTTCTTC